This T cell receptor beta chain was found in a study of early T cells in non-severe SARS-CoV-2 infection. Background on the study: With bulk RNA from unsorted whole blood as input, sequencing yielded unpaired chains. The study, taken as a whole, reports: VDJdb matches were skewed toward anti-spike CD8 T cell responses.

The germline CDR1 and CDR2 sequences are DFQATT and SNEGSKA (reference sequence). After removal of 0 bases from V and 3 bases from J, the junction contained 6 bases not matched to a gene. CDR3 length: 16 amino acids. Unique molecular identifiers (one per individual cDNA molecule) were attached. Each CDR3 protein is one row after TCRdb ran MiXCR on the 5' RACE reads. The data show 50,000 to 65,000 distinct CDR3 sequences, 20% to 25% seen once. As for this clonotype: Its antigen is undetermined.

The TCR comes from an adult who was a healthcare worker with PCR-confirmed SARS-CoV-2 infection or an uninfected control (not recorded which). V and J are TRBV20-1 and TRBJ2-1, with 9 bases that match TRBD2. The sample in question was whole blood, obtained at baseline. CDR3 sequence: CSARDHSGGRYNEQFF. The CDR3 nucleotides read TGCAGTGCTAGAGACCATAGCGGGGGTCGCTACAATGAGCAGTTCTTC.